Below, 17 T cell receptor beta chains from the same sample are listed, as sequenced in a study of read filtering for tumor transcriptome and immune sequencing. From about 400 ng of RNA, a library with molecular barcoded alpha/delta and beta/gamma adaptors was made. Using its own MiXCR run on the reads, TCRdb lists one record per CDR3 protein. This table has approximately 62,000 distinct CDR3 sequences, approximately 18% appearing once. Sequenced: a population of CD138-negative cells sorted from bone marrow. These receptors all stem from a donor older than 35 with multiple myeloma.

This clonotype was seen just once. The CDR3 protein is CASSVEGGVTDTQYF. The CDR3 DNA reads TGTGCCAGCAGCGTAGAAGGGGGGGTCACGGATACGCAGTATTTT. The genes are TRBV9 and TRBJ2-3; possibly TRBD2 for D (7 bases). The CDR3 spans 15 residues. Trimming pared 0 bases from V and 6 bases from J, leaving 14 bases between. CDR1 and CDR2 (germline): SGDLS, YYNGEE. Looking up the rest from reference TRBV9 and TRBJ2-3 gives the full variable domain: DSGVTQTPKHLITATGQRVTLRCSPRSGDLSVYWYQQSLDQGLQFLIQYYNGEERAKGNILERFSAQQFPDLHSELNLSSLELGDSALYFCASSVEGGVTDTQYFGPGTRLTVL.

Notes on this clonotype: A far bigger clonotype differs at one base, so this is likely a read error. V usage is TRBV11-2 and J usage is TRBJ2-1; weak D call: TRBD2 (6 bases). The CDR3 is 14 residues long. Germline-derived CDR1 and CDR2 are SGHAT and FQNNGV. The V end lost 1 base, the J end lost 6 bases, and 10 bases lay between the germline ends. This CDR3 is CASSLGGAPNEQFF. CDR3 sequence (DNA): TGTGCCAGCAGCTTAGGCGGGGCTCCCAATGAGCAGTTCTTC. The full variable domain, rest sourced from reference TRBV11-2 and TRBJ2-1, is EAGVAQSPRYKIIEKRQSVAFWCNPISGHATLYWYQQILGQGPKLLIQFQNNGVVDDSQLPKDRFSAERLKGVDSTLKIQPAKLEDSAVYLCASSLGGAPNEQFFGPGTRLTVL.

The sample holds many counts of this clonotype. The V and J genes are TRBV13 and TRBJ2-7; tentatively, D is TRBD2 (7 bases). The length of the CDR3 is 14 residues. V dropped 1 base and J dropped 2 bases, with 9 bases sitting between them. The germline V gene encodes CDR1 PRHDT and CDR2 FYEKMQ (reference sequence). CDR3 nucleotides: TGTGCCAGCAGCTTAGACGGGGGGCCCTACGAGCAGTACTTC. Translated, it gives CASSLDGGPYEQYF.

This clonotype was seen more than once but under ten times. CDR3: CASSGVGATGELFF. Written as DNA, the CDR3 is TGTGCCAGCAGTGGGGTAGGGGCCACCGGGGAGCTGTTTTTT. The chain links TRBV28 to TRBJ2-2, with D maybe TRBD1 (5 bases). This CDR3 has 14 residues. The germline V and J ends were trimmed by 5 bases and 4 bases, with 11 bases remaining between them. Germline V gene lookup returns CDR1 MDHEN and CDR2 SYDVKM.

This clonotype was counted at least ten times. The J gene is TRBJ2-1, the V gene TRBV7-9, with 9 bases fitting TRBD2. V lost 1 base, J lost 6 bases, and 13 bases stayed unmatched. In germline, CDR1 is SEHNR, CDR2 FQNEAQ (reference sequence). The CDR3 spans 18 residues. The CDR3: CASSLGTSATPGVNEQFF. In nucleotides, the CDR3 is TGTGCCAGCAGCTTAGGGACTAGCGCGACTCCCGGCGTCAATGAGCAGTTCTTC.

This clonotype was seen many times. The V call is TRBV20-1, the J call TRBJ2-7; either TRBD1 or TRBD2 may fit D (6 bases each). Germline lookup yields CDR1 DFQATT and CDR2 SNEGSKA (reference sequence). The CDR3 totals 15 residues. V gave up 0 bases and J gave up 3 bases, with 15 bases separating them. DNA of the CDR3: TGCAGTGCTAGAGACGTTAGGGGGGTAAACTACGAGCAGTACTTC. This sequence encodes CSARDVRGVNYEQYF.

The chain uses TRBV18 and TRBJ1-6, with TRBD1 matching 10 bases. The germline V gene encodes CDR1 KGHSH and CDR2 LQKENI. V shed 3 bases and J 9 bases; nucleotides not matched to a gene: 5. CDR3 length: 15 residues. This CDR3 reads CASSPPGTGVSPLHF. In DNA form, the CDR3 reads TGTGCCAGCTCACCCCCCGGGACAGGGGTTTCACCCCTCCACTTT.

A few counts support this clonotype. CDR3 sequence (DNA): TGCAGTGCCGGAACAAGTACCTCCTACGAGCAGTACTTC. This codes for CSAGTSTSYEQYF. The rearrangement uses TRBV20-1 and TRBJ2-7; no definite D call. This CDR3 is 13 amino acids long. Trimming stripped 6 bases from V and 0 bases from J, with 12 bases between. In germline, CDR1 is DFQATT, CDR2 SNEGSKA (reference sequence).

In the case of this clonotype: Possible read error: a much larger clone is one base away. The J gene is TRBJ2-4, the V gene TRBV3-1, with D uncertain. The V gene's germline CDR1 is LGHDT and CDR2 YNNKEL (reference sequence). This CDR3 region has 12 residues. CDR3 DNA: TGTGCCAGCAGCCAAACTGCCAACACTCAGTACTTC. It is translated as CASSQTANTQYF.

This clonotype was found many times. The rearrangement links TRBV14 to TRBJ2-6, with D hard to call. This CDR3 is built from 16 residues. Germline V gives CDR1 SGHDN, CDR2 FVKESK. Trimming removed 4 bases from V and 0 bases from J, with 10 bases in between. CDR3 sequence reads: CASSPNRLSGANVLTF. CDR3 bases: TGTGCCAGCAGCCCCAATCGCCTCTCTGGGGCCAACGTCCTGACTTTC.

This clonotype was recorded once. The germline gene is not matched at one end of the junction; a read error may be the cause. CDR3 sequence (DNA): TGTGCCAGCGGCTTTCGGCTAGCGGGAGGGGATGAGCAGCTCTTC. This translates into CASGFRLAGGDEQLF. J is TRBJ2-1 and V is TRBV7-8, with 12 bases matching TRBD2. The length of the CDR3 is 15 residues. Germline assignment: CDR1 SGHVS and CDR2 FQNEAQ. The complete variable domain, with remaining parts taken from reference TRBV7-8 and TRBJ2-1, reads GAGVSQSPRYKVAKRGQDVALRCDPISGHVSLFWYQQALGQGPEFLTYFQNEAQLDKSGLPSDRFFAERPEGSVSTLKIQRTQQEDSAVYLCASGFRLAGGDEQLFGPGTRLTVL.

The V and J genes are TRBV7-6 and TRBJ2-1, with 8 bases that match TRBD2. The CDR3 totals 16 residues. Germline V gene data show CDR1 as SGHVS and CDR2 as FNYEAQ. Unmatched junction bases numbered 14, after V lost 5 bases and J lost 8 bases. In DNA, the CDR3 is TGTGCCAGCAGCCCCAGCGGCGGGGGGCGTAACCATGAGCAGTTCTTC. Its protein is CASSPSGGGRNHEQFF.

This clonotype was seen at least ten times. The chain couples TRBV11-2 to TRBJ2-3; no definite D call. The germline CDR1 and CDR2 sequences are SGHAT and FQNNGV. V was pared by 4 bases and J by 4 bases, with 18 bases between. This CDR3 spans 16 amino acids. Here the CDR3 DNA reads TGTGCCAGCAGCTCTGTCCAGAAAAGAGGTCCAGATACGCAGTATTTT. Translating gives CASSSVQKRGPDTQYF.

This clonotype was found many times. The CDR3 here is CASSSGLGGRQETQYF. CDR3 DNA sequence: TGTGCCAGCAGCTCGGGCCTAGGGGGTAGGCAAGAGACCCAGTACTTC. The chain carries TRBV7-2 and TRBJ2-5, with a tentative D call TRBD1 (6 bases). V was pared by 4 bases and J by 2 bases, with 17 bases between. The CDR3 is made up of 16 amino acids. Germline V lookup: CDR1 SGHTA, CDR2 FQGNSA.

A few counts support this clonotype. The gene calls are TRBV12-3 or TRBV12-4 and TRBJ2-7; no firm D call. The CDR3 sequence is 13 residues long. The V end was cut by 2 bases, the J end by 4 bases, with 9 bases between. For the CDR3, the DNA is TGTGCCAGCAGTTTACCCACCGAATACGAGCAGTACTTC. Translated: CASSLPTEYEQYF.

This clonotype was observed many times. This rearrangement joins TRBV3-1 to TRBJ2-1; tentatively, D is TRBD1 or TRBD2 (5 bases each). Germline lookup yields CDR1 LGHDT and CDR2 YNNKEL (reference sequence). The CDR3 is 13 amino acids. V was trimmed by 1 base and J by 5 bases, leaving 6 bases between them. CDR3 residues: CASSQGGDNEQFF. CDR3 coding DNA: TGTGCCAGCAGCCAAGGAGGGGACAATGAGCAGTTCTTC.

Ten or more counts support this clonotype. J is TRBJ1-2 and V is TRBV19; TRBD1 matches at 7 bases. CDR1 is LNHDA and CDR2 is SQIVND in the germline V gene (reference sequence). The V gene end was trimmed by 5 bases and the J gene end by 3 bases; junction bases not matched to a gene: 6. The CDR3 consists of 14 residues. The CDR3: CASSVSGTDYGYTF. The DNA for the CDR3 is TGTGCCAGTAGTGTTTCCGGGACAGACTATGGCTACACCTTC. Together with reference TRBV19 and TRBJ1-2, the CDR3 gives the full variable domain: DGGITQSPKYLFRKEGQNVTLSCEQNLNHDAMYWYRQDPGQGLRLIYYSQIVNDFQKGDIAEGYSVSREKKESFPLTVTSAQKNPTAFYLCASSVSGTDYGYTFGSGTRLTVV.